The 7 T cell receptor beta chains reported below all come from one sample, sequenced in a study of T cell changes during pregnancy in multiple sclerosis (dated by TCRdb to about 2019). The protocol used for the library was the immunoSEQ multiplex PCR assay. The table comes from immuneACCESS by way of TCRdb, which keeps in-frame sequences with V and J called. Part of the clones is missing from these tables; in studies checked, under half for an unresolved V gene and the rest for unknown reasons. The sample profile shows some 40,000 clones; about 92% of them were found once. The ten largest account for approximately 0.38% of the sample. This specimen was CD4+ T cells from peripheral blood mononuclear cells, taken in the first trimester of pregnancy. All receptors derive from a female donor with multiple sclerosis, enrolled in a pregnancy study.

The V call is TRBV7-8, the J call TRBJ2-7, with 11 bases that match TRBD1. From germline, CDR1 is SGHVS and CDR2 FQNEAQ. The CDR3 length is 14 residues. The ends lost 1 base at V and 4 bases at J; junction bases unmatched: 0. The CDR3 DNA reads as TGTGCCAGCAGCTTAGGGGACAGGGGGTACGAGCAGTACTTC. Translating it yields CASSLGDRGYEQYF.

The chain combines TRBV9 with TRBJ2-2; 9 bases are shared with TRBD1. CDR1 is SGDLS and CDR2 is YYNGEE in the germline V gene. The CDR3 extends over 21 amino acids. Trimming at V came to 4 bases and at J to 2 bases, leaving 21 bases not matched to a gene. The CDR3 DNA reads as TGTGCCAGCAGCTACCGGGACAGGGAGCGACCACCACCCCGAAACACCGGGGAGCTGTTTTTT. Amino acids: CASSYRDRERPPPRNTGELFF.

The CDR3, as DNA: TGTGCCAGCAGTTTTGATCACCAGCGTGAGCAGTTCTTC. Translated: CASSFDHQREQFF. This chain links TRBV28 with TRBJ2-1; no clear D gene. Trimming left V 3 bases short and J 9 bases short, with 12 bases between. This CDR3 has 13 amino acids. Germline lookup yields CDR1 MDHEN and CDR2 SYDVKM.

The V gene is TRBV6-1, the J gene TRBJ1-5; possibly TRBD1 for D (5 bases). The length of the CDR3 is 15 residues. V was cut by 6 bases and J by 2 bases, with 14 bases left in between. Germline V lookup: CDR1 MNHNS, CDR2 SASEGT. This CDR3 reads CASSRGEAGNQPQHF. The CDR3 DNA is TGTGCCAGCAGCCGAGGGGAGGCTGGCAATCAGCCCCAGCATTTT.

This sequence joins TRBV11-1 and TRBJ2-3; 8 bases are shared with TRBD1. The V gene's germline CDR1 is SGHAT and CDR2 FQDESV (reference sequence). The CDR3 consists of 14 residues. V trimming: 5 bases; J trimming: 5 bases; junction bases outside the gene matches: 6. CDR3 sequence reads: CASSIGQGGDTQYF. CDR3 nucleotide sequence: TGTGCCAGCAGCATCGGACAGGGTGGAGATACGCAGTATTTT. Based on the CDR3 plus reference TRBV11-1 and TRBJ2-3, the full variable domain is EAEVAQSPRYKITEKSQAVAFWCDPISGHATLYWYRQILGQGPELLVQFQDESVVDDSQLPKDRFSAERLKGVDSTLKIQPAELGDSAMYLCASSIGQGGDTQYFGPGTRLTVL.

This rearrangement joins TRBV6-6 to TRBJ1-5; D is perhaps TRBD1 (5 bases). V was cut by 6 bases and J by 4 bases, with 13 bases left in between. CDR1 and CDR2 from the germline V gene are MNHNY and SVGAGI (reference sequence). This CDR3 has 14 residues. The CDR3 is CASSDRGGNQPQHF. DNA of the CDR3: TGTGCCAGCAGCGACCGGGGGGGGAATCAGCCCCAGCATTTT.

The CDR3 nucleotides read TGTGCCAGTATGACCTCAGGGGTAACCGGGGAGCTGTTTTTT. Translated, it gives CASMTSGVTGELFF. This chain joins TRBV19 and TRBJ2-2; a possible D gene is TRBD1 (6 bases). V lost 7 bases and J lost 5, with 14 bases in between. This CDR3 has 14 residues. Germline lookup yields CDR1 LNHDA and CDR2 SQIVND (reference sequence). The variable domain in full, with the rest retrieved from reference TRBV19 and TRBJ2-2, is DGGITQSPKYLFRKEGQNVTLSCEQNLNHDAMYWYRQDPGQGLRLIYYSQIVNDFQKGDIAEGYSVSREKKESFPLTVTSAQKNPTAFYLCASMTSGVTGELFFGEGSRLTVL.